Below are 3 T cell receptor beta chains sequenced from a single sample in a study of early T cells in non-severe SARS-CoV-2 infection listed by TCRdb under 2021. The library was obtained by 5' RACE. The sample was run on a NextSeq 500. TCRdb handled the public reads itself, with Q25 trimming in fastp and clone calling in MiXCR, and kept productive beta chains. Rows matching on CDR3 protein sequence are summarized as one entry with the most common DNA and genes. In this sample the table shows about 33,000 distinct CDR3 sequences, roughly 5% of which occur a single time. Roughly 27% of the sample is taken by the ten largest. Sequencing used whole blood. Receptors were obtained from an adult who was a healthcare worker with PCR-confirmed SARS-CoV-2 infection or an uninfected control (not recorded which).

This clonotype showed up many times. The chain recombines TRBV4-2 with TRBJ2-3, with 8 nucleotides matching TRBD2. Germline CDR1 LGHNA, CDR2 YNFKEQ. Losses at the gene ends were 1 base for V and 0 bases for J; bases not matched to a gene: 6. The CDR3 loop spans 17 amino acids. The CDR3 protein is CASSQARGGTSTDTQYF. In DNA, the CDR3 is TGTGCCAGCAGCCAAGCACGCGGGGGGACTAGCACAGATACGCAGTATTTT.

This clonotype was seen ten or more times. The chain couples TRBV20-1 to TRBJ2-1; TRBD2 aligns across 8 bases. The CDR3 spans 15 residues. Germline V gives CDR1 DFQATT, CDR2 SNEGSKA (reference sequence). V dropped 0 bases and J dropped 9; count of bases not matched to a gene: 10. In DNA form, the CDR3 reads TGCAGTGCTAGAGATTCGGCTAGCGGGCAGGTTGAGCAGTTCTTC. Amino acid sequence: CSARDSASGQVEQFF.

Many counts were recorded for this clonotype. The chain is built from TRBV11-2 and TRBJ2-7; D is possibly TRBD1 (6 bases). The V and J ends lost 3 bases and 2 bases respectively, with 14 bases between them. Germline loops: CDR1 SGHAT, CDR2 FQNNGV. CDR3 length equals 15 residues. The CDR3 DNA reads TGTGCCAGCAGCTTTTCCAGCAGGGGACCCTACGAGCAGTACTTC. Encoded protein: CASSFSSRGPYEQYF.